The entry below gives a single T cell receptor beta chain sequence along with its context. Its specificity is not known. The repertoire was sequenced with immunoSEQ multiplex PCR; TCRdb's copy has only in-frame clones and lacks some. The profile shows 7,500 to 9,000 clones, around nine tenths of them singletons. The data originate from a study of T cells in pancreatic ductal adenocarcinoma. Points from the study as a whole: Mean clonality was roughly 0.1 in tumors and 0.07 to 0.075 in blood, not significantly different. Unique clonotypes were about 8.2-fold more numerous in blood than in tumor.

V lost 5 bases, J lost 0 bases, and 17 bases lay in between. Looked up from germline, CDR1 is SGHTA and CDR2 is FQGNSA. CDR3 length: 17 residues. Selected pancreatic ductal adenocarcinoma patients had undergone surgery without neoadjuvant therapy. The sequencing input was PBMCs. The chain links TRBV7-2 to TRBJ1-3, with a weak D call TRBD1 (5 bases). This sequence was found in a human donor with pancreatic ductal adenocarcinoma. The CDR3 region has the DNA TGTGCCAGCAGCCCCGGATGGGGGGGGAGCTCTGGAAACACCATATATTTT. This codes for CASSPGWGGSSGNTIYF.